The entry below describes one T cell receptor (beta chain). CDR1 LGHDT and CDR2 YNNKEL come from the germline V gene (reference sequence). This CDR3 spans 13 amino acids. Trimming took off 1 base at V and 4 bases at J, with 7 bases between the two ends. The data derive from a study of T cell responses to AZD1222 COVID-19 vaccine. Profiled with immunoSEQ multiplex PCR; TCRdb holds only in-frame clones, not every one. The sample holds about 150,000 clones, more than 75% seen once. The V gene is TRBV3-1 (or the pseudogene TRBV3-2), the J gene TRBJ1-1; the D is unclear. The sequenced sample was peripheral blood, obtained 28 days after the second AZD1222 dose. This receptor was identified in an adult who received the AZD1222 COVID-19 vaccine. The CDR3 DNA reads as TGTGCCAGCAGCCAAGCGTGGGCCACTGAAGCTTTCTTT. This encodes CASSQAWATEAFF.